In this sample, the clone carrying this T cell receptor (beta chain) turned up a few times. Germline V gene sequence: CDR1 MNHEY, CDR2 SMNVEV (reference sequence). The V segment lost 2 bases and the J segment 4 bases; nucleotides outside the gene matches: 4. The CDR3 runs 15 residues. This specimen comes from a study of blood T cell repertoires in COVID-19. Study overall: Whether acute or convalescent, the COVID-19 samples came from the United States, Italy and Spain.

Study members were between about 18 and 95 years old and lived in approximately 25 US regions. A COVID-19 case was met by exposed participants within 2 weeks before study entry. In the original analysis: Amplification of reference gene primers provided the estimated nucleated cell counts. Clones were sequenced by immunoSEQ multiplex PCR, and TCRdb holds only the in-frame ones, with some missing. The V and J calls and clone size come from that table; D and trimming were worked out from the DNA. The sample records 300,000 or so clones, approximately 89% being singletons. The material sequenced was PBMCs or T cells enriched from blood (not recorded which). The source is a woman aged 45-59 years who had been exposed to COVID-19. This chain uses TRBV27 with TRBJ2-1, with 8 bases aligning to TRBD2. The CDR3 loop is CASSLRGGGYNEQFF. For the CDR3, the DNA is TGTGCCAGCAGTTTACGGGGCGGGGGGTACAATGAGCAGTTCTTC.